This TCR beta chain originates from a study of T-cell memory formation after mild COVID-19. Study-level background: TCR clusters largely stayed donor specific. Study observations and caveats: From day 15 to 85, contracting clones were balanced between CD4 and CD8, whereas later expanders leaned toward CD4+.

The germline V gene encodes CDR1 KGHDR and CDR2 SFDVKD. The CDR3 is 14 residues long. V was pared by 6 bases and J by 5 bases, with 16 bases between. MiXCR was run by TCRdb on the 5' RACE reads, yielding one entry per CDR3 protein. In the table there are hundreds of thousands of distinct CDR3 sequences, around a sixth of which are singletons. As concerns this clonotype: The antigen remains undetermined.

The sequence was collected from an adult woman who had mild COVID-19 (a few samples of this study predate the infection). Cell type and time point are not known. The sequenced sample was PBMCs or a T cell subset sorted from them (not recorded which). The chain combines TRBV24-1 with TRBJ2-7; possibly TRBD2 for D (6 bases). CDR3 sequence (DNA): TGTGCCACCAGTTCGGGCTGGAGCGGGCACGAGCAGTACTTC. Amino acid sequence: CATSSGWSGHEQYF.